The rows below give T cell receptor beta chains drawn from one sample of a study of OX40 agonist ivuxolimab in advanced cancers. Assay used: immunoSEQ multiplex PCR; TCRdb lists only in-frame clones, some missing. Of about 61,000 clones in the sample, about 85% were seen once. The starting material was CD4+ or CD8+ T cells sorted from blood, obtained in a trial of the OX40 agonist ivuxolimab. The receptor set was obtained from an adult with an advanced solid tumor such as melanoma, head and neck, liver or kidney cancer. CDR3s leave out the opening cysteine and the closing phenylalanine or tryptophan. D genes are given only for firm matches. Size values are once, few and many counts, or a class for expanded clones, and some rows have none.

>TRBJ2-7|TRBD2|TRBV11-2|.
ASSLDLAGGQRKQY
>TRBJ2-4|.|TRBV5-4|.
ASSPWGGGKNIQY
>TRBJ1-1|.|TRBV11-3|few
ASSSILGGWHTEAF
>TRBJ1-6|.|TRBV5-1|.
ASSLTGPYNSPLH
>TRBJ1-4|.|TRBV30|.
AWSLAGTRNEKLF
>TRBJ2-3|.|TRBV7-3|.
ASSSGRGDTQY
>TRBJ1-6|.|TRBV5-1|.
ASSLEPERNSPLH
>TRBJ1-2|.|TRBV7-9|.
ASSIDGNYGYT
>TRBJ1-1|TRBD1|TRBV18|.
ASSSGGANTEAF
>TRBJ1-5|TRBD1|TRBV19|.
ASSLGQGAGQPQH
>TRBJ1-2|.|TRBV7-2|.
ASSFYIRTATYGYT
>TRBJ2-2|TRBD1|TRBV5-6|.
ASSRGQWNTGELF
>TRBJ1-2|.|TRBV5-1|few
ASGSDSNYGYT
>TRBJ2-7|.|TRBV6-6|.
ASSPPGVHEQY
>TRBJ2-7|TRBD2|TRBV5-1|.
ASSPTSGESSYEQY
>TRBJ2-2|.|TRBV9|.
ASSESRDRLRRELF
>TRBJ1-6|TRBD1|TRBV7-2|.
ASSWATGETNSPLH
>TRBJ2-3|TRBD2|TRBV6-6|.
ASSSGLAADTQY
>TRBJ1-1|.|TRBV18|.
ASSPRANTEAF
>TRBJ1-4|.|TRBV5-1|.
ASSGGQLNEKLF
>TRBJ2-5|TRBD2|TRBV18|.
ASSPTSGVETQY
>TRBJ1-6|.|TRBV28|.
ASSQYMVGSSPLH
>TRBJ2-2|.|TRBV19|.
ASSMFISYTGELF
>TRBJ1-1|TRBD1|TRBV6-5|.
ASSGDRGTEAF
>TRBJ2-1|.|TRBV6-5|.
ASSYRGAHNEQF
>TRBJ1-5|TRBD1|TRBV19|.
ASSIYQGADQPQH
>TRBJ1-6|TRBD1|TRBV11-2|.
ASSSWTGISSPLH
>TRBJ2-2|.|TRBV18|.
ASSPEGTGELF
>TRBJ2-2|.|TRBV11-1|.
ASSPSRVGNTGELF
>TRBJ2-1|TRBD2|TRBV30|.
AWSAGLAGGQNEQF
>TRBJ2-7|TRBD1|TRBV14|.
ASSHLGRDSHYEQY
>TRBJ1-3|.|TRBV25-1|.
ASSRMGSGNTIY
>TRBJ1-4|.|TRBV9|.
ASSAAEGEKLF
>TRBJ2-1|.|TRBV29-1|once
SVTRTRNNEQF
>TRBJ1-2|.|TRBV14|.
ASSPGQPLYGYT
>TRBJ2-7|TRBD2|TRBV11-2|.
ASSSTSGGTAYEQY
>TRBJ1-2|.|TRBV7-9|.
ASSLEVPGGNGYT
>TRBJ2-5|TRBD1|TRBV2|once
ASIPGQGRQETQY
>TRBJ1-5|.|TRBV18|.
ASSPLQISNQPQH
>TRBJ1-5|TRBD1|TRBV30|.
AWSGRDSRPQH
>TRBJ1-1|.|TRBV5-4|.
ASSLAGGHQNTEAF
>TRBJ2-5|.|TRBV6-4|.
ASSETGLGPQY
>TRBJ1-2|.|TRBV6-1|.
ASPGPHLLNYGYT
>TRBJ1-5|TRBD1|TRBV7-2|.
ASSPSGGMIPQH
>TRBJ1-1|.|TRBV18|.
ASSLRQGALGTEAF
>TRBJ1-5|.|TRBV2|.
ASSVGGLRGSQPQH
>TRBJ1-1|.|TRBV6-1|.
ASSEGVRRGRVTEAF
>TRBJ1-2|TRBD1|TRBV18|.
ASSPWTGGKGYT
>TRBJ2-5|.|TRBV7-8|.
ASSLFLSSMVPQETQY
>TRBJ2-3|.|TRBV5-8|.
ASSLSPTGWGVDTQY
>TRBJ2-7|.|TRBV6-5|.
ASNLQGRPYEQY
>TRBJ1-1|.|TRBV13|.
ASSLGTWEAF
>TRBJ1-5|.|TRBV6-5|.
ASSLSGNQPQH